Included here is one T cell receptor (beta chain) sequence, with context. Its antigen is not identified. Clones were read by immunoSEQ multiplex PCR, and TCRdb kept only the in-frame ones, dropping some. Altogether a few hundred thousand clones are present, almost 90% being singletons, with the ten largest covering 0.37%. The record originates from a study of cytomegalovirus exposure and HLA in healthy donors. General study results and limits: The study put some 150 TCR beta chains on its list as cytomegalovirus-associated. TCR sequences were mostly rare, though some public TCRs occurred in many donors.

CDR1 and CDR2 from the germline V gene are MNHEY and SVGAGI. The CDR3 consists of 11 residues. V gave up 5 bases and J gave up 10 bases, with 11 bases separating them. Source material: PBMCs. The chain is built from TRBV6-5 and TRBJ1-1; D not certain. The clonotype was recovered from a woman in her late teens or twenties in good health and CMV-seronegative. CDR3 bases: TGTGCCAGCAGTACGGCGGCCGGAGCTTTCTTT. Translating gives CASSTAAGAFF.